The clone carrying this T cell receptor beta chain has a count of ten or more. Its target is unknown. In germline, CDR1 is MNHEY, CDR2 SVGEGT. The CDR3 is made up of 15 amino acids. V gave up 5 bases and J gave up 3 bases; unmatched junction bases: 6. The source of the sample is a study of identical twins. Notes on the study in general: Zero-insertion findings could be partly confounded by invariant cells (MAIT and iNKT cells). For cord blood, abundant beta clonotypes had fewer insertions, unlike memory repertoires, which showed none.

TCRdb recomputed calls from the 5' RACE reads with MiXCR, one row per CDR3 protein. The sample shows under 500,000 distinct CDR3 sequences, roughly an eighth of them seen only once. This sample also appeared in a second study, on yellow fever vaccine responses in identical twins. That paper states: Vaccine T cell responses of twins reportedly seemed partly convergent and partly personalized.

This rearrangement joins TRBV6-2 or TRBV6-3 to TRBJ2-7; 11 bases align to TRBD2. Sequencing was performed on CD4+ T cells sorted from blood. The TCR was taken from a woman aged 18-30 years in good health. The CDR3 DNA is TGTGCCAGCAGTAAACTCGGGACTAGCGGCTACGAGCAGTACTTC. As protein: CASSKLGTSGYEQYF.